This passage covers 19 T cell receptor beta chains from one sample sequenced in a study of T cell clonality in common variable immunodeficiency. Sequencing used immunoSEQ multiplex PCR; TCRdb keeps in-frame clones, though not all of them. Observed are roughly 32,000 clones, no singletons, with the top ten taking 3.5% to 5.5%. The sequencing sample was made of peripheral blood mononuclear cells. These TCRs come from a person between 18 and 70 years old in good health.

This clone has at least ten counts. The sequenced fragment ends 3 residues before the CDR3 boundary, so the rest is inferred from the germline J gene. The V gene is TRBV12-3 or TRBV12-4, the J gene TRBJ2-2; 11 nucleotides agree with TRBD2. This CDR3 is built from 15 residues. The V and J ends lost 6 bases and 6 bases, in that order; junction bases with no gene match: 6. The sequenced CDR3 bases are TGTGCCAGCAGCCCTACTAGCGGGAGTGCCGGGGAG. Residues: CASSPTSGSAGE. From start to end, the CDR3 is CASSPTSGSAGELFF.

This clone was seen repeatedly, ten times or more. The CDR3 sequence: CAYSTGSNEKLFF. The CDR3 bases that were read are TGTGCCTATTCGACAGGCTCAAATGAAAAA. The rearrangement joins TRBV30 to TRBJ1-4, with D possibly TRBD1 on 6 matching bases. The CDR3 end lies 3 residues beyond the end of the read and is filled in from the germline J gene. The V end lost 7 bases, the J end lost 5 bases, and 14 bases lay between the germline ends. The CDR3 is 13 residues long. The germline V gene has CDR1 GTSNPN and CDR2 SVGIG (reference sequence). Combining the CDR3 with reference TRBV30 and TRBJ1-4 gives the whole variable domain SQTIHQWPATLVQPVGSPLSLECTVEGTSNPNLYWYRQAAGRGLQLLFYSVGIGQISSEVPQNLSASRPQDRQFILSSKKLLLSDSGFYLCAYSTGSNEKLFFGSGTQLSVL.

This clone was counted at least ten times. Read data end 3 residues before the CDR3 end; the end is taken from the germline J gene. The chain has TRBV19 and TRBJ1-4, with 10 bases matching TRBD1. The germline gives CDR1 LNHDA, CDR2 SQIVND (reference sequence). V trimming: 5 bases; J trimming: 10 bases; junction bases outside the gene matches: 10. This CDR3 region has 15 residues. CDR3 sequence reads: CASSGSTGGTVKLFF. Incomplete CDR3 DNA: TGTGCCAGTAGTGGGTCGACAGGGGGCACGGTAAAA.

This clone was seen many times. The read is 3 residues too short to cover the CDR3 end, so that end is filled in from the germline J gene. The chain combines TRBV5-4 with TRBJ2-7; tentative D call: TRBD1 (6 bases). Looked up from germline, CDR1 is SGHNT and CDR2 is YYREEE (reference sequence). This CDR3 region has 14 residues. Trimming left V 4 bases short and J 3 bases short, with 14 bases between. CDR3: CASSPRDTGYEQYF. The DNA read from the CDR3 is TGTGCCAGCAGCCCTCGGGACACAGGCTACGAG.

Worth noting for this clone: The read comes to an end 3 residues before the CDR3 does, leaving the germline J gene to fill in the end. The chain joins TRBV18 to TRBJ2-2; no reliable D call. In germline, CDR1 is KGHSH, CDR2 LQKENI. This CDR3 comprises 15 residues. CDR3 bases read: TGTGCCAGCTCACCTCGGTCGGCAACTACTGAAAAG. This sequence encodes CASSPRSATTEK. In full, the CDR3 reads CASSPRSATTEKLFF.

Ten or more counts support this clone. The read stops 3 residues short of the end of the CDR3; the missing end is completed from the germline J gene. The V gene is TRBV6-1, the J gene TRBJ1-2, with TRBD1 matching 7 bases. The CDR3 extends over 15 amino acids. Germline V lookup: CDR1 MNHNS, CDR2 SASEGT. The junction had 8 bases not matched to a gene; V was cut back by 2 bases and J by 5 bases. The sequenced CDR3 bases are TGTGCCAGCAGTGAATCGACAGGGAGGCTTTATGGC. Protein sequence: CASSESTGRLYG. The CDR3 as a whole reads CASSESTGRLYGYTF.

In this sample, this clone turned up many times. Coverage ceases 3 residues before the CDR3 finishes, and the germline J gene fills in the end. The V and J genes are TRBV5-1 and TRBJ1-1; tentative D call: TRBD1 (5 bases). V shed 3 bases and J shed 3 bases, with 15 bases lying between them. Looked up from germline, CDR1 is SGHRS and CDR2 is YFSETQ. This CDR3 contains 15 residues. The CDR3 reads CASSSEDVGDTEAFF. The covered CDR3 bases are TGCGCCAGCAGCTCAGAAGATGTAGGGGACACTGAA.

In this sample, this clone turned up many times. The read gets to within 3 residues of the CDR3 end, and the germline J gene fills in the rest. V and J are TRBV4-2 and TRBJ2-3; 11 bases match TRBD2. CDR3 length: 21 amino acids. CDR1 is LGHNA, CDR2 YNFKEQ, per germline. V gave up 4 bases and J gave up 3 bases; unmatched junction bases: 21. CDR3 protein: CASSPLRGSWGTSGLTDTQYF. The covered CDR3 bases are TGTGCCAGCAGCCCGTTACGGGGTTCGTGGGGGACTAGCGGTTTAACAGATACG.

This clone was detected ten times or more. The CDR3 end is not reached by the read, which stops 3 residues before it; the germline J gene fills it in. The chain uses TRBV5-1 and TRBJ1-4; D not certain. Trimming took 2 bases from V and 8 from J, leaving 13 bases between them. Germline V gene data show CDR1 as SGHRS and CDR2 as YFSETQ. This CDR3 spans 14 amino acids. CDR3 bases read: TGCGCCAGCAGCTTAGGCATTGTAGGGGAAAAA. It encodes CASSLGIVGEK. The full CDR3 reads CASSLGIVGEKLFF. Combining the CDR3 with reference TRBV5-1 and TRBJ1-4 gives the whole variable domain KAGVTQTPRYLIKTRGQQVTLSCSPISGHRSVSWYQQTPGQGLQFLFEYFSETQRNKGNFPGRFSGRQFSNSRSEMNVSTLELGDSALYLCASSLGIVGEKLFFGSGTQLSVL.

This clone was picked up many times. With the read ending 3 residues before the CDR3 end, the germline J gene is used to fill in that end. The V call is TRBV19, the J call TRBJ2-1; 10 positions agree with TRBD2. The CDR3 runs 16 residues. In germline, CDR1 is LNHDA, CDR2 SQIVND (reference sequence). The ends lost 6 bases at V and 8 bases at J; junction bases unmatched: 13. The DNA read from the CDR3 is TGTGCCAGTAGGTCCGGGGCTAGCGGGAGTCGGTATGAG. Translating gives CASRSGASGSRYE. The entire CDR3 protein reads CASRSGASGSRYEQFF.

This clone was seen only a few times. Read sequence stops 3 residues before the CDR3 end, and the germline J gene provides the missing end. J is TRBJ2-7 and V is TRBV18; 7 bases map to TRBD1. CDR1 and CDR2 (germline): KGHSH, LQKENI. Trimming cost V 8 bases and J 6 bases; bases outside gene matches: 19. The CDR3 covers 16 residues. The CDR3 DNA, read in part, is TGTGCCAGCCCGACGGCGACAGGGCCGGCTGCCAGCGAG. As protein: CASPTATGPAASE. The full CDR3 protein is CASPTATGPAASEQYF.

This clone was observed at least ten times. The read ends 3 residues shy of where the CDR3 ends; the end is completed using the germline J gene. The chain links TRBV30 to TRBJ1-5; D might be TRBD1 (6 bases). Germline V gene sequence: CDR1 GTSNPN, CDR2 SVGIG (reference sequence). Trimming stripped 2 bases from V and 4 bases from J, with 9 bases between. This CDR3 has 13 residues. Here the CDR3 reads CAWSQGRNQPQHF. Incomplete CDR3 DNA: TGTGCCTGGAGTCAGGGGCGTAATCAGCCC.

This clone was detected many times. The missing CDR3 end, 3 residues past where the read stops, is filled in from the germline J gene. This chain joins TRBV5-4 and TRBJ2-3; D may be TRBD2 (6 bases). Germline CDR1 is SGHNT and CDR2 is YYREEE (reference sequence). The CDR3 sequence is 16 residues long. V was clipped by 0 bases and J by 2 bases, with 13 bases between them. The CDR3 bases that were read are TGTGCCAGCAGCTTGGAGTTTGGGCGGGACACAGATACG. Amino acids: CASSLEFGRDTDT. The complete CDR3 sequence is CASSLEFGRDTDTQYF.

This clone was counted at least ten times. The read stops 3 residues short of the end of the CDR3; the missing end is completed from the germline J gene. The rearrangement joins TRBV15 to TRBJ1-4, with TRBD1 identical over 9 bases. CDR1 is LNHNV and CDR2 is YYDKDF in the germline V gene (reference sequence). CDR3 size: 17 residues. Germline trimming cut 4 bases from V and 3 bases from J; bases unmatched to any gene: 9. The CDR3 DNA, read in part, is TGTGCCACCAGCACTGGGACAGGGAGGGCGGCTAATGAAAAA. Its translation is CATSTGTGRAANEK. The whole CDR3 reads CATSTGTGRAANEKLFF.

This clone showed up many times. The sequenced CDR3 bases are TGTGCCAGTAGTATCCAGGGGGACAATCAGCCC. Protein sequence: CASSIQGDNQP. The whole CDR3 sequence reads CASSIQGDNQPQHF. The chain recombines TRBV19 with TRBJ1-5; 7 bases align to TRBD1. The read falls 3 residues short of the CDR3 end, and the missing part is taken from the germline J gene. This CDR3 has 14 residues. V shed 3 bases, J shed 3 bases, and the junction held 2 bases outside the gene matches. Germline CDR1 LNHDA, CDR2 SQIVND (reference sequence).

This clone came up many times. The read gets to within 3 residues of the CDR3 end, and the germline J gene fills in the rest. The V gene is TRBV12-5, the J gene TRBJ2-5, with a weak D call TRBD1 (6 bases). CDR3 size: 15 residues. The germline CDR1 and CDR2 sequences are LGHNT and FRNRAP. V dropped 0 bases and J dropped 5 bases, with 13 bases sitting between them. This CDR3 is CASGLVLGAGETQYF. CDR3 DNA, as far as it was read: TGTGCTAGTGGTTTGGTGTTGGGGGCCGGGGAGACC.

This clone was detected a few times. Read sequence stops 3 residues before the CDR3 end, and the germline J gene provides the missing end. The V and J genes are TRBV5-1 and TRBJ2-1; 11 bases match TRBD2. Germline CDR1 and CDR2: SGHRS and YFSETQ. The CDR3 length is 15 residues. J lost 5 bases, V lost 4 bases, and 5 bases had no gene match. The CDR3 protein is CASSPTSGKNNEQFF. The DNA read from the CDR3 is TGCGCCAGCAGCCCGACTAGCGGGAAAAACAATGAG. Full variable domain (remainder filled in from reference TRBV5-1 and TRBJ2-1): KAGVTQTPRYLIKTRGQQVTLSCSPISGHRSVSWYQQTPGQGLQFLFEYFSETQRNKGNFPGRFSGRQFSNSRSEMNVSTLELGDSALYLCASSPTSGKNNEQFFGPGTRLTVL.

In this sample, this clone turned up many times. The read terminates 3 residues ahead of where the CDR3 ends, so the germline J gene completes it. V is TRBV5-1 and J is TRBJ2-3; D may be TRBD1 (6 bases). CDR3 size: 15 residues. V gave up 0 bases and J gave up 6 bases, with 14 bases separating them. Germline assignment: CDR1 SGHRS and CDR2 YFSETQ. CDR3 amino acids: CASSLGLGANDTQYF. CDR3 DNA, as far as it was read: TGCGCCAGCAGCTTGGGTCTGGGGGCGAACGATACG.

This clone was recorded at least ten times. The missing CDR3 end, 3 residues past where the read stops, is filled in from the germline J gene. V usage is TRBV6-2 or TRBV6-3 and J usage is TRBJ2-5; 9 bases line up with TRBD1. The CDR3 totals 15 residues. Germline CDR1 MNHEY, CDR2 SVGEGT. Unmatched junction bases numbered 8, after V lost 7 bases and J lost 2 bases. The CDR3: CASKLWGTGQETQYF. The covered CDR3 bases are TGTGCCAGCAAACTGTGGGGGACAGGGCAAGAGACC.